This T cell receptor beta chain comes out of a study of beta chain features in type 1 diabetes. General study points: Shorter templates might be favored by PCR, equally in patients and controls.

Sequencing targeted expressed TCRB transcripts, as all isolated RNA had been reverse transcribed. Method: immunoSEQ multiplex PCR; TCRdb's copy keeps in-frame clones and lacks some. In the table there are over 300,000 clones, 8% of which are singletons. This clone appeared many times. Its target is unknown. All of the sorted populations showed purity greater than 95%. CDR3 length: 14 amino acids. Trimming removed 7 bases from V and 0 bases from J, with 10 bases in between. From germline, CDR1 is MNHNY and CDR2 SVGAGI (reference sequence). The specimen sequenced was central memory CD4+ T cells from blood. The V gene is TRBV6-6, the J gene TRBJ1-5; D uncertain. The TCR comes from a woman aged 18 to 35 in good health. CDR3 sequence reads: CASKLSNSNQPQHF. Written as DNA, the CDR3 is TGTGCCAGCAAGCTGAGCAATAGCAATCAGCCCCAGCATTTT.